This T cell receptor (beta chain) was sequenced in a study of blood T cell repertoires in COVID-19 (dated by TCRdb to the early 2020s). A note on the overall study: Samples from collaborators originated in the United States, Italy and Spain and spanned both the acute and convalescent phases of COVID-19. The prospective study material was composed of cDNA or gDNA derived from T cells, B-cell-depleted T cells, or PBMCs. Subjects who had been exposed to COVID-19, were actively infected with it, or had recovered from it provided the deeply sampled blood TCRbeta repertoires that made up the dataset. The repertoires were released in a freely available public database intended as a resource for research on the immune response to SARS-CoV-2. Samples came from the ongoing ImmuneRACE study (first 160 participants) plus 1,254 subjects from 6 global collaborators. The sample metadata nearly always contained a de-identified subject ID, COVID-19 status, age in years and sex. Where HLA class I and class II types were available, the types were taken from metadata supplied by the sample provider, not from assay-based typing.

The collaborating institutions used their own protocols to collect whole blood in K2EDTA tubes. For TCRbeta analysis, collaborators shipped samples in one of three forms: frozen whole blood, isolated PBMCs, or DNA extracted from either of those sample types. TCRbeta CDR3 regions were amplified from genomic DNA by means of the immunoSEQ Assay, a bias-controlled multiplex PCR. In the original analysis: Within the assay, amplification of reference gene primers was used to estimate how many nucleated cells each sample contained. Sequence reads were collapsed and filtered to measure the absolute abundance of every unique TCRbeta CDR3 rearrangement. For each sample, productive Simpson clonality was calculated as the square root of Simpson's diversity index across productive rearrangements. Sourced from immuneACCESS, this table was stored by TCRdb with only in-frame sequences that have V and J called. A share of the clones is absent; for the studies checked, an unresolved V gene accounts for under half, and the remainder has no known explanation. The V and J calls and clone size were taken over from that table, and D and trimming were inferred from the DNA. This sample holds 90,000 to 120,000 clones; about 80% were observed only once. Approximately 4.1% of the sample lies in the top ten.

As for this clone: Its cognate antigen has yet to be identified. Per-base qualities were not stored, and no clone one base away is much larger.

The study at large found these results: The amount of clinical and demographic metadata varied by source and participant and was provided uncurated.

The sample was peripheral blood. The origin of this receptor is a woman aged 65 to 85 with acute or convalescent COVID-19.

For the CDR3, the sequence is CASRPRTGLTEAFF. The sequenced DNA is TGTGCCAGCAGGCCGCGGACAGGTCTAACTGAAGCTTTCTTT. The chain is assembled from TRBV28 and TRBJ1-1, and 7 bases in between align with TRBD1. V is trimmed back by 6 bases and J by 5 bases, and the junction contains 9 bases that no gene match accounts for. The CDR3 spans 14 residues, from the cysteine through the phenylalanine. Only CDR3 DNA remains: 42 bases, in frame from the first base. Looking up the germline V gene yields CDR1 MDHEN and CDR2 SYDVKM.